A selection of T cell receptor beta chains follows, all from one sample in a study of blood T cell repertoires in COVID-19. Profiling relied on immunoSEQ multiplex PCR, and the TCRdb table lists in-frame clones only, not all of them. In the table there are about 150,000 clones, approximately 81% of which are singletons. Sequenced sample: peripheral blood. These receptors were collected from a woman older than 75 with active or convalescent COVID-19. The CDR3 runs from the conserved cysteine through the conserved F or W.

j_call v_call cdr3_aa
TRBJ1-2 TRBV29-1 CSGGGGNYGYTF
TRBJ1-1 TRBV5-8 CASSLRGLTTEAFF
TRBJ2-3 TRBV19 CASSASGSMPSTDTQYF
TRBJ2-1 TRBV27 CASSKGERINEQFF
TRBJ1-1 TRBV6-6 CASTLGAPGTEAFF
TRBJ1-5 TRBV4-1 CASSQGDFGTGLRQPQHF
TRBJ2-7 TRBV6-5 CASNKDRGYEQYF
TRBJ2-3 TRBV5-1 CASSLLAGRTDTQYF
TRBJ2-7 TRBV25-1 CASSGPLWSGSIEQYF
TRBJ2-3 TRBV7-8 CASSGGQGEDTQYF
TRBJ1-3 TRBV6-6 CASSPRQGGNTIYF
TRBJ2-5 TRBV24-1 CATSATAEVTQYF
TRBJ1-4 TRBV18 CASSPLTGANEKLFF
TRBJ1-2 TRBV9 CASSPQGANYGYTF
TRBJ1-2 TRBV6-5 CASIGVEYGYTF
TRBJ1-3 TRBV18 CASSETRGLGNTIYF
TRBJ2-1 TRBV29-1 CSVEGQGGGEQFF
TRBJ2-1 TRBV28 CASSLLAGANEQFF
TRBJ1-2 TRBV5-6 CASSFWGQGYYGYTF
TRBJ2-7 TRBV6-6 CASRWTGGTYEQYF
TRBJ2-1 TRBV18 CASSTNPTGNYNEQFF
TRBJ2-1 TRBV9 CASSVDGRAGGEQFF